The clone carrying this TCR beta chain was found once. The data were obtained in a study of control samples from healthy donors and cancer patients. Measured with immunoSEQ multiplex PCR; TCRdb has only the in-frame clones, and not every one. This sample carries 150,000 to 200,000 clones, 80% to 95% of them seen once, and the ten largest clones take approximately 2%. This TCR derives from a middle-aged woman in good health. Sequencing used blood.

The CDR3 coding sequence is TGTGCCAGCAGTGATGATAGTAGCGGGGGGCGGGAGGAGACCCAGTACTTC. This sequence encodes CASSDDSSGGREETQYF. The chain uses TRBV2 and TRBJ2-5, with 10 positions matching TRBD2. CDR3 size: 17 residues. Germline trimming cut 3 bases from V and 5 bases from J; bases unmatched to any gene: 12. Germline assignment: CDR1 SNHLY and CDR2 FYNNEI.